Shown below are 19 T cell receptor beta chains from a single sample sequenced in a study of blood T cell repertoires in COVID-19. This table comes from immunoSEQ multiplex PCR, and its TCRdb copy is limited to in-frame clones, with some not included. The sample lists under 400,000 clones; 80% to 90% were seen once. Sequenced: PBMCs or T cells enriched from blood (not recorded which). The receptors stem from a woman between 40 and 50 years old with acute COVID-19.

The V gene is TRBV10-3, the J gene TRBJ2-6, with no clear D. Between the trimmed V and J ends, which lost 7 bases and 2 bases, there was a span of 6 bases. There are 13 residues in the CDR3. Germline V CDR1 and CDR2: ENHRY, SYGVKD. CDR3 in amino acids: CAITRAGANVLTF. In DNA, the CDR3 is TGTGCCATCACTCGCGCTGGGGCCAACGTCCTGACTTTC.

The V call is TRBV6-5, the J call TRBJ1-2; 7 nucleotides line up with TRBD1. The length of the CDR3 is 12 residues. V gave up 6 bases and J gave up 7 bases; unmatched junction bases: 5. From germline, CDR1 is MNHEY and CDR2 SVGAGI. In DNA, the CDR3 is TGTGCCAGCAGACCAGGGGGTGGTGGCTACACCTTC. It translates to CASRPGGGGYTF.

This clone came up once. The junction shows a germline mismatch at one end, possibly a read error. The CDR3 sequence is CASSPGQGGSYEQYF. CDR3 in DNA: TGTGCTAGCAGCCCGGGACAGGGGGGTTCCTACGAGCAGTACTTC. This chain connects TRBV7-7 to TRBJ2-7; 11 bases are shared with TRBD1. The CDR3 totals 15 residues. The germline gives CDR1 SSHAT, CDR2 FNYEAQ (reference sequence).

CDR3 protein: CASSLDIHPNQPQHF. In nucleotides, the CDR3 is TGTGCCAGCAGCTTGGACATACACCCCAATCAGCCCCAGCATTTT. The gene calls are TRBV7-9 and TRBJ1-5; perhaps TRBD1 as D (5 bases). The CDR3 is made up of 15 amino acids. Between the trimmed V and J ends, which lost 3 bases and 3 bases, there was a span of 12 bases. Germline V lookup: CDR1 SEHNR, CDR2 FQNEAQ (reference sequence).

The chain is built from TRBV9 and TRBJ1-6; possible D gene TRBD1, 5 bases. Germline-derived CDR1 and CDR2 are SGDLS and YYNGEE. There are 15 residues in the CDR3. With 0 bases removed from V and 9 bases from J, the gap between germline ends came to 13 bases. The CDR3 sequence: CASSVDQGVGSPLHF. DNA of the CDR3: TGTGCCAGCAGCGTAGATCAGGGCGTGGGTTCACCCCTCCACTTT.

This rearrangement joins TRBV5-5 to TRBJ1-6, with 9 bases fitting TRBD1. The CDR3 runs 17 residues. CDR1 is SGHKS and CDR2 is YYEKEE in the germline V gene (reference sequence). V lost 0 bases to trimming and J lost 5 bases; unmatched junction nucleotides: 6. CDR3 nucleotides: TGTGCCAGCAGCTTGGGCGAGACAGGGGGGGATAATTCACCCCTCCACTTT. It codes for CASSLGETGGDNSPLHF.

This clone occurred once. The gene calls are TRBV15 and TRBJ1-2; 7 bases line up with TRBD1. The germline V gene encodes CDR1 LNHNV and CDR2 YYDKDF (reference sequence). V lost 7 bases to trimming and J lost 0 bases; unmatched junction nucleotides: 8. CDR3 length: 15 amino acids. The chain's CDR3 is CATNKKGATNYGYTF. CDR3 nucleotide sequence: TGTGCCACCAACAAAAAGGGGGCAACTAACTATGGCTACACCTTC.

This clone was counted a single time. The chain has TRBV27 and TRBJ2-2; D might be TRBD1 (6 bases). This CDR3 spans 15 amino acids. CDR1 MNHEY and CDR2 SMNVEV come from the germline V gene (reference sequence). Trimming took 4 bases from V and 4 from J, leaving 13 bases between them. The CDR3 DNA follows: TGTGCCAGCAGTTATGGGACATCGGCCACCGGGGAGCTGTTTTTT. Translation: CASSYGTSATGELFF.

To note about this clone: The sample contains more than one DNA sequence encoding this CDR3. The rearrangement uses TRBV6-2 or TRBV6-3 and TRBJ2-2; 7 bases fit TRBD2. Trimming removed 5 bases from V and 1 base from J; junction bases left unmatched: 1. Germline V lookup: CDR1 MNHEY, CDR2 SVGEGT. This CDR3 comprises 14 residues. CDR3 DNA: TGTGCCAGCAGTCGGACTAGGAACACCGGGGAGCTGTTTTTT. It is translated as CASSRTRNTGELFF.

The chain uses TRBV19 and TRBJ2-1; TRBD2 matches 8 bases. The CDR3 runs to 15 residues. Germline V gene lookup returns CDR1 LNHDA and CDR2 SQIVND (reference sequence). V lost 3 bases to trimming and J lost 3 bases; unmatched junction nucleotides: 4. The CDR3 DNA sequence: TGTGCCAGTAGTATCGCGGGAGGAGGCTACAATGAGCAGTTCTTC. As protein: CASSIAGGGYNEQFF.

The rearrangement joins TRBV6-6 to TRBJ2-5; D remains unclear. This CDR3 is built from 11 residues. Trimming removed 6 bases from V and 2 bases from J, with 4 bases in between. Per germline, CDR1 MNHNY and CDR2 SVGAGI (reference sequence). Here the CDR3 DNA reads TGTGCCAGCAGCGGTCAAGAGACCCAGTACTTC. It is translated as CASSGQETQYF.

This clone was seen a handful of times. The V gene is TRBV24-1, the J gene TRBJ2-1; unclear D gene. Germline V CDR1 and CDR2: KGHDR, SFDVKD. CDR3 length: 12 amino acids. V dropped 6 bases and J dropped 5 bases, with 7 bases sitting between them. CDR3 protein: CATSPRDNEQFF. The CDR3 DNA reads TGTGCCACCAGTCCCCGGGACAATGAGCAGTTCTTC.

V and J are TRBV4-3 and TRBJ2-3; D not resolved. V was clipped by 0 bases and J by 8 bases, with 15 bases between them. CDR1 and CDR2 from the germline V gene are LGHNA and YSLEER. CDR3 size: 15 residues. The DNA of the CDR3 is TGCGCCAGCAGCCAAGATTGGTTAGGCTCGGGTACGCAGTATTTT. Protein sequence: CASSQDWLGSGTQYF.

The chain has TRBV18 and TRBJ2-1; possible D gene TRBD2, 5 bases. V was pared by 0 bases and J by 0 bases, with 9 bases between. CDR3 length equals 16 residues. Per the germline V gene, CDR1 is KGHSH and CDR2 is LQKENI. CDR3 coding DNA: TGTGCCAGCTCACCACCGGTTGGGAGCTCCTACAATGAGCAGTTCTTC. This translates into CASSPPVGSSYNEQFF.

The V call is TRBV6-5, the J call TRBJ1-4, with 7 bases that match TRBD1. In germline, CDR1 is MNHEY, CDR2 SVGAGI. J lost 8 bases, V lost 2 bases, and 8 bases had no gene match. This CDR3 comprises 15 residues. The CDR3 bases are TGTGCCAGCAGTTACGCGACAGGGAAGAGGGAAAAACTGTTTTTT. The encoded protein is CASSYATGKREKLFF.

In its sample, this clone was seen once. This chain connects TRBV27 to TRBJ1-2, with D perhaps TRBD1 (6 bases). V lost 3 bases to trimming and J lost 4 bases, with 9 bases between them. The CDR3 is made up of 13 amino acids. Germline V gene lookup returns CDR1 MNHEY and CDR2 SMNVEV (reference sequence). Here the CDR3 DNA reads TGTGCCAGCAGTTTGGGGGGGCCCTATGGCTACACCTTC. Amino acids: CASSLGGPYGYTF.

This clone was counted between two and nine times. CDR3 bases: TGCAGCGTTGCGGAGGGGAACACTGAAGCTTTCTTT. Its protein product is CSVAEGNTEAFF. This chain connects TRBV29-1 to TRBJ1-1; no clear D. Trimming shortened V by 4 bases and J by 1 base, and 7 bases separated the two germline ends. The germline gives CDR1 SQVTM, CDR2 ANQGSEA. This CDR3 has 12 residues. The whole variable domain, filled in from reference TRBV29-1 and TRBJ1-1, reads SAVISQKPSRDICQRGTSLTIQCQVDSQVTMMFWYRQQPGQSLTLIATANQGSEATYESGFVIDKFPISRPNLTFSTLTVSNMSPEDSSIYLCSVAEGNTEAFFGQGTRLTVV.

As for this clone: At the DNA level, this CDR3 is encoded by other sequences in the same sample as well. The rearrangement links TRBV7-2 to TRBJ1-1; D gene uncertain. The CDR3 is 14 residues long. Trimming took off 0 bases at V and 1 base at J, with 6 bases between the two ends. Germline V CDR1 and CDR2: SGHTA, FQGNSA. CDR3 sequence (DNA): TGTGCCAGCAGCTTAGCAAGCGGGAACACTGAAGCTTTCTTT. Translation gives CASSLASGNTEAFF.

In nucleotides, the CDR3 is TGTGCCAGCAGTGAAATTCCCGACAGAAAACAGACCCAGTACTTC. It yields the protein CASSEIPDRKQTQYF. The V gene is TRBV6-1, the J gene TRBJ2-5, with D tentatively TRBD1 (5 bases). Trimming removed 2 bases at V and 6 bases at J, with 16 bases between. This CDR3 spans 15 amino acids. CDR1 is MNHNS, CDR2 SASEGT, per germline.